These 20 T cell receptor beta chains were sequenced from one sample in a study of cytomegalovirus exposure and HLA in healthy donors (dated by TCRdb to the late 2010s). Library creation used the immunoSEQ multiplex PCR assay. The multiplex PCR relied on a mix of 60 forward primers for TCR Vbeta segments and 13 reverse primers for TCR Jbeta segments. TCRdb mirrors the immuneACCESS table, restricted to in-frame sequences. Some clones are absent from its copies; in checked studies, under half trace to an unresolved V gene, and the reason for the others is unknown. This sample comprises 180,000 or so clones, about 77% of them detected only once. The ten largest clonotypes hold about 3.1% of the sample. Specimen: PBMCs. These receptors were taken from a female donor in good health and CMV-seronegative.

The chain joins TRBV7-3 to TRBJ2-3; TRBD1 agrees at 7 bases. The V gene end was trimmed by 3 bases and the J gene end by 0 bases; junction bases not matched to a gene: 3. The CDR3 consists of 15 residues. CDR1 and CDR2 (germline): SGHTA, FQGTGA. The CDR3 reads CASSLGDSSTDTQYF. CDR3 DNA sequence: TGTGCCAGCAGCTTGGGGGACAGTAGCACAGATACGCAGTATTTT. Full variable domain (remainder filled in from reference TRBV7-3 and TRBJ2-3): GAGVSQTPSNKVTEKGKYVELRCDPISGHTALYWYRQSLGQGPEFLIYFQGTGAADDSGLPNDRFFAVRPEGSVSTLKIQRTERGDSAVYLCASSLGDSSTDTQYFGPGTRLTVL.

The J gene is TRBJ1-2, the V gene TRBV27; D is unclear. CDR1 is MNHEY and CDR2 is SMNVEV in the germline V gene (reference sequence). Trimming pared 2 bases from V and 2 bases from J, leaving 12 bases between. CDR3 length: 15 residues. DNA of the CDR3: TGTGCCAGCAGTTTAGGGCAGTCTTCCAACTATGGCTACACCTTC. This encodes CASSLGQSSNYGYTF.

This clone was observed a single time. The rearrangement uses TRBV7-2 and TRBJ2-7; no clear D. V shed 3 bases and J shed 3 bases, with 3 bases lying between them. The CDR3 runs 11 residues. Germline V gene lookup returns CDR1 SGHTA and CDR2 FQGNSA. The CDR3 protein is CASSFIYEQYF. The CDR3 bases are TGTGCCAGCAGCTTCATCTACGAGCAGTACTTC.

J is TRBJ1-5 and V is TRBV12-5; no clear D. Trimming removed 3 bases from V and 0 bases from J, with 9 bases in between. CDR1 is LGHNT, CDR2 FRNRAP, per germline. CDR3 length: 15 amino acids. The CDR3 spells CASGFEQISNQPQHF. Here the CDR3 DNA reads TGTGCTAGTGGTTTTGAACAGATTAGCAATCAGCCCCAGCATTTT.

V and J are TRBV6-1 and TRBJ1-3; 10 bases are a match to TRBD1. CDR3 size: 15 residues. J was trimmed by 1 base and V by 5 bases; bases with no gene match: 2. The germline gives CDR1 MNHNS, CDR2 SASEGT. The CDR3 bases are TGTGCCAGCAGTCAGGACAGGGGGTCTGGAAACACCATATATTTT. Its protein product is CASSQDRGSGNTIYF.

V usage is TRBV11-3 and J usage is TRBJ2-5, with 9 bases aligning to TRBD1. The length of the CDR3 is 14 residues. Germline CDR1 SGHNT, CDR2 YENEEA. V dropped 5 bases and J dropped 3; count of bases not matched to a gene: 4. CDR3 bases: TGTGCCAGCAGCACGAGGACAGGGGAAGAGACCCAGTACTTC. Amino acid sequence: CASSTRTGEETQYF. The entire variable domain, with the rest obtained from reference TRBV11-3 and TRBJ2-5, is as follows: EAGVVQSPRYKIIEKKQPVAFWCNPISGHNTLYWYLQNLGQGPELLIRYENEEAVDDSQLPKDRFSAERLKGVDSTLKIQPAELGDSAVYLCASSTRTGEETQYFGPGTRLLVL.

The CDR3 DNA reads as TGTGCCAGCAGATACGGGACTAGCGGGCTCGGGGAGCAGTACTTC. This encodes CASRYGTSGLGEQYF. This chain connects TRBV5-6 to TRBJ2-7; 12 bases are shared with TRBD2. The CDR3 extends over 15 amino acids. Germline V CDR1 and CDR2: SGHDT, YYEEEE. V shed 5 bases, J shed 7 bases, and the junction held 10 bases outside the gene matches. The full variable domain, its missing parts supplied by reference TRBV5-6 and TRBJ2-7, is DAGVTQSPTHLIKTRGQQVTLRCSPKSGHDTVSWYQQALGQGPQFIFQYYEEEERQRGNFPDRFSGHQFPNYSSELNVNALLLGDSALYLCASRYGTSGLGEQYFGPGTRLTVT.

This sequence joins TRBV10-3 and TRBJ2-5; 10 bases are a match to TRBD2. The end of the DNA fits TRBJ2-7 better, so the J call may be wrong. The CDR3 consists of 13 residues. Looked up from germline, CDR1 is ENHRY and CDR2 is SYGVKD. Here the CDR3 reads CAILAGESYEQYF. The CDR3 DNA reads TGTGCCATCCTAGCGGGAGAGTCCTACGAGCAGTACTTC.

This clone has just a few counts. The rearrangement uses TRBV5-6 and TRBJ2-7; D is undetermined. This CDR3 has 14 amino acids. Deletions cut 4 bases from V and 0 bases from J, with 11 bases between. Germline CDR1 and CDR2: SGHDT and YYEEEE. CDR3 region: CASSTNVGSYEQYF. In DNA form, the CDR3 reads TGTGCCAGCAGCACTAACGTCGGCTCCTACGAGCAGTACTTC.

This chain links TRBV4-2 with TRBJ1-3; D gene uncertain. The CDR3 consists of 13 residues. V lost 7 bases and J lost 4, with 11 bases in between. The germline V gene has CDR1 LGHNA and CDR2 YNFKEQ. The CDR3 reads CASNEASGNTIYF. Here the CDR3 DNA reads TGTGCCAGCAACGAGGCCTCGGGAAACACCATATATTTT.

The chain is built from TRBV7-2 and TRBJ1-4; D might be TRBD1 (5 bases). V was clipped by 5 bases and J by 4 bases, with 8 bases between them. CDR1 SGHTA and CDR2 FQGNSA come from the germline V gene. This CDR3 spans 13 amino acids. The CDR3 here is CASSRGGNEKLFF. CDR3 DNA: TGTGCCAGCAGCCGGGGGGGTAATGAAAAACTGTTTTTT.

The rearrangement links TRBV4-1 to TRBJ2-7; D remains ambiguous. The CDR3 is 14 residues long. Germline CDR1 is MGHRA and CDR2 is YSYEKL. The V gene lost 0 bases and the J gene lost 1 base, with 7 bases spanning the gap. Here the CDR3 DNA reads TGCGCCAGCAGCCAAGATTCGTTTTCCTACGAGCAGTACTTC. Protein product: CASSQDSFSYEQYF.

In nucleotides, the CDR3 is TGTGCCAGCAGCTTAGCCCAGGGAACAAATTCACCCCTCCACTTT. Its translation: CASSLAQGTNSPLHF. This chain uses TRBV7-8 with TRBJ1-6; possibly TRBD1 for D (5 bases). The CDR3 has 15 amino acids. Germline V gene data show CDR1 as SGHVS and CDR2 as FQNEAQ. The V end was cut by 0 bases, the J end by 7 bases, with 10 bases between.

This chain connects TRBV6-5 to TRBJ1-2, with 9 bases that match TRBD1. CDR3 length: 13 residues. Germline V gives CDR1 MNHEY, CDR2 SVGAGI. V trimming: 10 bases; J trimming: 8 bases; junction bases outside the gene matches: 11. CDR3 DNA sequence: TGTGCCACCTCAATCGGACAGGGGAGCGGCTACACCTTC. Its protein is CATSIGQGSGYTF.

The chain employs TRBV2 and TRBJ2-1; tentative D call: TRBD1 (6 bases). The CDR3 contains 15 residues. CDR1 is SNHLY, CDR2 FYNNEI, per germline. The germline V and J ends were trimmed by 5 bases and 2 bases, with 13 bases remaining between them. The CDR3 region has the DNA TGTGCCAGCAGTATTGGACAGTGGACCTACAATGAGCAGTTCTTC. Its protein product is CASSIGQWTYNEQFF.

The chain is built from TRBV29-1 and TRBJ2-7; 8 positions match TRBD2. The CDR3 contains 15 residues. Germline assignment: CDR1 SQVTM and CDR2 ANQGSEA. Losses at the gene ends were 0 bases for V and 0 bases for J; bases not matched to a gene: 4. The CDR3 DNA reads TGCAGCGTTGAAGACGGGGGGACTAGCTCCTACGAGCAGTACTTC. This translates into CSVEDGGTSSYEQYF.

A few counts support this clone. The chain recombines TRBV5-1 with TRBJ2-1, with D possibly being TRBD1 (6 bases). The CDR3 totals 16 residues. V dropped 0 bases and J dropped 0 bases, with 10 bases sitting between them. Germline CDR1 and CDR2: SGHRS and YFSETQ. CDR3 DNA sequence: TGCGCCAGCAGCTTGGGACAGGTTAGCTCCTACAATGAGCAGTTCTTC. It specifies CASSLGQVSSYNEQFF.

A few counts support this clone. The chain carries TRBV7-9 and TRBJ2-7; 7 bases are a match to TRBD1. After removal of 3 bases from V and 7 bases from J, the junction contained 6 bases not matched to a gene. This CDR3 comprises 13 residues. Germline assignment: CDR1 SEHNR and CDR2 FQNEAQ (reference sequence). CDR3 bases: TGTGCCAGCAGCTTCGACAGGGCGAAAGAGCAGTACTTC. Its protein is CASSFDRAKEQYF.

J is TRBJ2-3 and V is TRBV4-1; 8 bases line up with TRBD2. The CDR3 length is 15 residues. Losses at the gene ends were 8 bases for V and 2 bases for J; bases not matched to a gene: 9. Germline lookup yields CDR1 MGHRA and CDR2 YSYEKL. This chain's CDR3 is CASGLSGGDTDTQYF. The CDR3 DNA follows: TGCGCCAGCGGTCTCTCCGGGGGGGACACAGATACGCAGTATTTT.

The CDR3 here is CASTMPKNLILSGNTIYF. The CDR3 DNA is TGTGCCAGCACCATGCCGAAGAACTTAATTCTCTCTGGAAACACCATATATTTT. The chain combines TRBV2 with TRBJ1-3, with D uncertain. The CDR3 sequence is 18 residues long. With 7 bases removed from V and 0 bases from J, the gap between germline ends came to 22 bases. The germline gives CDR1 SNHLY, CDR2 FYNNEI.